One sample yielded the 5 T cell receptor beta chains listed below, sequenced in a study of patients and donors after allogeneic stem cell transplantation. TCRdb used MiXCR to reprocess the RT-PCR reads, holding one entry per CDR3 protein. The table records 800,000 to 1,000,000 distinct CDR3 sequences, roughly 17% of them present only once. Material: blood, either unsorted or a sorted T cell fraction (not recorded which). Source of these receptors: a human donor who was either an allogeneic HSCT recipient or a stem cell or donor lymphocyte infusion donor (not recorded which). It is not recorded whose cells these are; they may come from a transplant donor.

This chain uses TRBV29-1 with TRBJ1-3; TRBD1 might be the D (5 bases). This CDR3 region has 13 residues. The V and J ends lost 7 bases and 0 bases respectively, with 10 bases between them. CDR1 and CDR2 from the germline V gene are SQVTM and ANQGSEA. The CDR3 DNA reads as TGCAGCGCATCCGGGACCTCTGGAAACACCATATATTTT. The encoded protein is CSASGTSGNTIYF.

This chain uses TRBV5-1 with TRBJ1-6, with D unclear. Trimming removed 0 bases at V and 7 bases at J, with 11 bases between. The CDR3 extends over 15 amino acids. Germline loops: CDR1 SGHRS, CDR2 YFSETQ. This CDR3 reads CASSLEAGPNSPLHF. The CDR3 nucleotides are TGCGCCAGCAGCTTGGAGGCCGGCCCAAATTCACCCCTCCACTTT.

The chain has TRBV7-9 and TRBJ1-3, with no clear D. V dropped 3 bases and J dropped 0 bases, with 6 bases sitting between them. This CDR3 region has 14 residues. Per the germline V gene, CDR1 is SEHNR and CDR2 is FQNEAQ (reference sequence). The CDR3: CASSFPNSGNTIYF. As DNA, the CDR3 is TGTGCCAGCAGCTTCCCTAACTCTGGAAACACCATATATTTT.

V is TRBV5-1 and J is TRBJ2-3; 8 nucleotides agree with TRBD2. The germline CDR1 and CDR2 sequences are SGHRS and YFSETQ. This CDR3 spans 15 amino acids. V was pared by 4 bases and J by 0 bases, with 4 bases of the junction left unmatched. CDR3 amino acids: CASSLQRESTDTQYF. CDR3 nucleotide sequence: TGCGCCAGCAGCCTCCAGCGGGAGAGCACAGATACGCAGTATTTT.

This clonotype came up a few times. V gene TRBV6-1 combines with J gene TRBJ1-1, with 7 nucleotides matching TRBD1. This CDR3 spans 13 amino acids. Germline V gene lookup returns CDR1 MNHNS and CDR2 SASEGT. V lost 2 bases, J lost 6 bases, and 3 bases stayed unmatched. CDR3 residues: CASSERGRAEAFF. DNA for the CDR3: TGTGCCAGCAGTGAAAGGGGGCGGGCTGAAGCTTTCTTT.